This T cell receptor (beta chain) appears in the sequencing data of a study of blood T cell repertoires in COVID-19. About the study: PBMCs, B-cell-depleted T cells, or T cells were the source of the cDNA or gDNA that made up the material.

The germline gives CDR1 MNHEY, CDR2 SVGAGI. The V and J ends lost 2 bases and 4 bases respectively, with 11 bases between them. The CDR3 length is 14 residues. Some clones are missing from TCRdb's copy, which holds only in-frame ones; the method was immunoSEQ multiplex PCR. Of about 250,000 clones listed, more than 70% were seen once; the top ten hold roughly 6.2%. The sequencing input was peripheral blood. This TCR came from a woman aged 80 or older with COVID-19, enrolled during active disease. The rearrangement joins TRBV6-5 to TRBJ2-5; TRBD2 might be the D (7 bases). CDR3 sequence (DNA): TGTGCCAGCAGTTACGCGGGGGCCGGAGAGACCCAGTACTTC. It translates to CASSYAGAGETQYF.